The 5 T cell receptor beta chains presented below share a single source sample, sequenced in a study of T cell clonotyping in hematopoietic cell transplantation. Sequencing was performed with immunoSEQ multiplex PCR; in TCRdb, only in-frame clones are kept and a portion is missing. Of about 70,000 clones in the sample, 94% were seen once. Sequenced material: peripheral blood mononuclear cells. All receptors come from a man aged 45 to 65 in good health. Some clones in this sample may be carry-over from other donors' samples.

The chain uses TRBV9 and TRBJ2-5; 10 bases align to TRBD2. There are 17 residues in the CDR3. The germline gives CDR1 SGDLS, CDR2 YYNGEE. The V segment lost 4 bases and the J segment 5 bases; nucleotides outside the gene matches: 14. CDR3 DNA: TGTGCCAGCAGCTCGACCTCCGGGCTAGCGGGAGCGGAGACCCAGTACTTC. It is translated as CASSSTSGLAGAETQYF.

The chain employs TRBV2 and TRBJ1-5; 12 bases match TRBD1. Per germline, CDR1 SNHLY and CDR2 FYNNEI. CDR3 length: 17 residues. Trimming took 10 bases from V and 7 from J; bases not matched to a gene: 17. DNA of the CDR3: TGTGCCACCCGATCGGGACAGGGGGCGCAGGCGGGACAGCCCCAGCATTTT. This translates into CATRSGQGAQAGQPQHF.

V and J are TRBV28 and TRBJ2-6; D could derive from TRBD1 or TRBD2 (7 bases each). The CDR3 has 20 amino acids. The germline V and J ends were trimmed by 6 bases and 0 bases, with 24 bases remaining between them. The germline V gene has CDR1 MDHEN and CDR2 SYDVKM. This CDR3 is CASSLPGGTVHTSGANVLTF. The CDR3 coding sequence is TGTGCCAGCAGCCTTCCCGGGGGGACAGTCCATACCTCTGGGGCCAACGTCCTGACTTTC.

The rearrangement uses TRBV7-9 and TRBJ2-5; perhaps D is TRBD1 or TRBD2 (6 bases each). The V gene lost 3 bases and the J gene lost 2 bases, with 10 bases spanning the gap. Germline V lookup: CDR1 SEHNR, CDR2 FQNEAQ (reference sequence). The CDR3 covers 14 residues. The CDR3 loop is CASSFEGGQETQYF. The DNA for the CDR3 is TGTGCCAGCAGCTTCGAGGGGGGACAAGAGACCCAGTACTTC.

This rearrangement joins TRBV7-9 to TRBJ1-5, with D uncertain. Looked up from germline, CDR1 is SEHNR and CDR2 is FQNEAQ (reference sequence). V was cut by 2 bases and J by 4 bases, with 15 bases left in between. The CDR3 loop spans 16 amino acids. In nucleotides, the CDR3 is TGTGCCAGCAGCTTAAACTCGGGCTCTGGGAATCAGCCCCAGCATTTT. It is translated as CASSLNSGSGNQPQHF.